This T cell receptor (beta chain) was identified in a study of T cell responses to AZD1222 COVID-19 vaccine. The CDR3 spans 13 residues. CDR1 MNHEY and CDR2 SVGAGI come from the germline V gene. V dropped 8 bases and J dropped 4; count of bases not matched to a gene: 6. The method was immunoSEQ multiplex PCR; TCRdb's version includes in-frame clones alone and lacks a portion of them. The table records roughly 160,000 clones, 90% to 95% of them present only once. This receptor was identified in an adult in good health. The V call is TRBV6-5, the J call TRBJ1-2, with 8 bases identical to TRBD1. Sample: peripheral blood, taken on day 0 of AZD1222 vaccination. CDR3 DNA sequence: TGTGCCAGCGCGGACAGGGAAGGCTATGGCTACACCTTC. It encodes CASADREGYGYTF.